This TCR beta chain emerged from a study of T cells in Graves' hyperthyroidism and ophthalmopathy. Looking at the study overall: Sampling of peripheral blood happened at initial diagnosis, prior to any treatment.

This CDR3 comprises 13 residues. Germline assignment: CDR1 LNHDA and CDR2 SQIVND (reference sequence). V shed 7 bases and J shed 9 bases, with 16 bases lying between them. Template material for amplifying TCR beta CDR3 regions consisted of RNA transcripts. Initially, a first-round RT-PCR of the TCR CDR3 employed the HTBI primer set. TCRdb reanalysed the multiplex PCR reads using MiXCR and keeps one entry per CDR3 protein. The sample includes hundreds of thousands of distinct CDR3 sequences, around 15% seen only once; the top ten take roughly 10%. The V call is TRBV19, the J call TRBJ2-1, with D hard to call. The origin of this receptor is a woman younger than 35 with Graves' hyperthyroidism. The sequenced sample was blood. Here the CDR3 DNA reads TGTGCCAGTACCCTCAGGAGTCTGGGTGAGCAGTTCTTC. Its translation: CASTLRSLGEQFF.